The TCR beta chain described here comes from a study of cytomegalovirus exposure and HLA in healthy donors. Study conclusions and caveats: A later analysis revealed that TCR association rates differed between HLA loci, peaking at DRB1 and bottoming out at HLA-C.

60 Vbeta and 13 Jbeta primers were used in PCR. TCRdb keeps only in-frame clones here, not all; method: immunoSEQ multiplex PCR. The sample holds 140,000 to 150,000 clones, around 80% seen once. In regard to this clone: Antigen specificity is unknown.

Trimming left V 2 bases short and J 5 bases short, with 12 bases between. CDR3 length equals 14 residues. Germline assignment: CDR1 MNHEY and CDR2 SMNVEV (reference sequence). The specimen sequenced was PBMCs. The rearrangement links TRBV27 to TRBJ1-1; tentatively, D is TRBD1 (6 bases). The origin of this receptor is a woman aged 55-69 years in good health and CMV-seropositive. This CDR3 is CASSLAGGRTEAFF. The DNA for the CDR3 is TGTGCCAGCAGTTTAGCGGGGGGGCGGACTGAAGCTTTCTTT.